This T cell receptor beta chain appears in the sequencing data of a study of cytotoxic CD8 clonotypes in ibrutinib-treated CLL. Sequenced by immunoSEQ multiplex PCR; TCRdb stores in-frame clones only, minus some. The sample carries over 120,000 clones, roughly three quarters recorded once. The V segment lost 6 bases and the J segment 4 bases; nucleotides outside the gene matches: 10. CDR1 is MDHEN and CDR2 is SYDVKM in the germline V gene. CDR3 length: 15 amino acids. This clone was seen only a few times. Material: PBMCs, obtained after 24 months of ibrutinib treatment. V gene TRBV28 combines with J gene TRBJ2-7; TRBD1 matches at 9 bases. The sequence was obtained from a human donor with chronic lymphocytic leukemia. The DNA for the CDR3 is TGTGCCAGCAGGCCACACAGGGGGCTTCGATACGAGCAGTACTTC. Translating it yields CASRPHRGLRYEQYF.